The present TCR beta chain was sequenced within a study of T cells in localized non-small cell lung cancer. Study conclusions and caveats: In adjacent lung, a median roughly 53 of the top 100 tumor clones were found. T cell clonality was highest in uninvolved adjacent lung, above tumor.

Germline loops: CDR1 SGHRS, CDR2 YFSETQ. The length of the CDR3 is 13 residues. Trimming pared 4 bases from V and 1 base from J, leaving 8 bases between. Sequencing was performed with immunoSEQ multiplex PCR; in TCRdb, only in-frame clones are kept and a portion is missing. This sample yields tens of thousands of clones, of which about 86% are seen a single time; about 15% belongs to the top ten. To note about this clone: Its antigen is unidentified.

The sequence was obtained from a man aged 35-69 years with stage III lung adenocarcinoma. The sequenced sample was peripheral blood mononuclear cells, obtained before any cancer treatment. V and J are TRBV5-1 and TRBJ1-1; D remains unclear. CDR3 DNA: TGCGCCAGCAGCCCCCGGGGGAACACTGAAGCTTTCTTT. It encodes CASSPRGNTEAFF.